These 22 T cell receptor beta chains originate from one sample sequenced in a study of T-cell reconstitution after alpha-beta-depleted transplantation in children. Library preparation (for TCRbeta) was performed with unique molecular identifiers. MiXCR was run by TCRdb on the PCR reads, yielding one entry per CDR3 protein. The sample lists some 500,000 distinct CDR3 sequences; 15% to 20% were seen once. This specimen was PBMCs from the stem cell graft donor, taken from the stem cell graft. These receptors were taken from a human donor who donated a stem cell graft to a child with acute lymphoblastic leukemia.

This clonotype was seen a handful of times. The chain combines TRBV27 with TRBJ1-1; no definite D call. The CDR3 is 13 amino acids. Germline loops: CDR1 MNHEY, CDR2 SMNVEV (reference sequence). V was cut by 3 bases and J by 1 base, with 6 bases left in between. The CDR3 here is CASSFESNTEAFF. CDR3 sequence (DNA): TGTGCCAGCAGTTTCGAGTCGAACACTGAAGCTTTCTTT.

This clonotype has at least ten counts. V is TRBV6-4 and J is TRBJ2-1, with 9 bases matching TRBD1. The germline gives CDR1 MRHNA, CDR2 SNTAGT. With 5 bases clipped from V and 9 bases from J, the junction kept 8 bases outside the gene matches. The CDR3 sequence is 14 residues long. CDR3 in amino acids: CASSLLPGQGEQFF. In nucleotides, the CDR3 is TGTGCCAGCAGTTTGTTACCGGGACAGGGTGAGCAGTTCTTC.

This clonotype has more than one count but fewer than ten. The chain carries TRBV20-1 and TRBJ2-1, with a possible D match to TRBD2 (5 bases). The CDR3 loop spans 14 amino acids. The germline V gene encodes CDR1 DFQATT and CDR2 SNEGSKA (reference sequence). The V and J ends lost 4 bases and 0 bases respectively, with 10 bases between them. DNA for the CDR3: TGCAGTGCTAAGGCGGGCGACTCCTACAATGAGCAGTTCTTC. This gives the protein CSAKAGDSYNEQFF.

This clonotype was observed once. The conserved phenylalanine or tryptophan normally closing the CDR3 is absent here, so this likely arose from a read error. V is TRBV27 and J is TRBJ2-7; D possibly corresponds to TRBD2 (5 bases). The CDR3 is 12 residues long. From germline, CDR1 is MNHEY and CDR2 SMNVEV (reference sequence). V was shortened by 9 bases and J by 5 bases, with 14 bases between the two germline ends. In nucleotides, the CDR3 is TGTGCCAGTGTCGGGGTTTACGACGAGCAGTACTTG. Translation: CASVGVYDEQYL.

The chain has TRBV20-1 and TRBJ2-7; 7 bases map to TRBD1. Germline loops: CDR1 DFQATT, CDR2 SNEGSKA (reference sequence). The CDR3 length is 13 residues. V lost 5 bases to trimming and J lost 2 bases; unmatched junction nucleotides: 6. The CDR3 DNA reads TGCAGTGCTTTGACAGGGCTTACCTACGAGCAGTACTTC. It codes for CSALTGLTYEQYF.

This clonotype was found a few times. V and J are TRBV9 and TRBJ2-3, with 13 bases identical to TRBD2. The trim removed 0 bases at V and 0 bases at J, leaving 7 bases unmatched. The CDR3 contains 19 residues. Germline assignment: CDR1 SGDLS and CDR2 YYNGEE. The CDR3 DNA sequence: TGTGCCAGCAGCGTAGAGCGCGGGACTAGCGGGGTTAGCACAGATACGCAGTATTTT. It encodes CASSVERGTSGVSTDTQYF. Combining the CDR3 with reference TRBV9 and TRBJ2-3 gives the whole variable domain DSGVTQTPKHLITATGQRVTLRCSPRSGDLSVYWYQQSLDQGLQFLIQYYNGEERAKGNILERFSAQQFPDLHSELNLSSLELGDSALYFCASSVERGTSGVSTDTQYFGPGTRLTVL.

This chain joins TRBV20-1 and TRBJ2-3, with TRBD2 identical over 10 bases. The CDR3 extends over 16 amino acids. The V and J ends lost 6 bases and 1 base, in that order; junction bases with no gene match: 10. Per germline, CDR1 DFQATT and CDR2 SNEGSKA (reference sequence). CDR3 bases: TGCAGTGCCCTGATTAGCGGGAGGTCCCGCACAGATACGCAGTATTTT. It codes for CSALISGRSRTDTQYF.

The chain carries TRBV5-1 and TRBJ2-5; 8 bases are a match to TRBD2. The CDR3 has 16 amino acids. Trimming removed 2 bases from V and 2 bases from J; junction bases left unmatched: 8. CDR1 and CDR2 (germline): SGHRS, YFSETQ. CDR3 region: CASSFGTSTLQETQYF. In DNA form, the CDR3 reads TGCGCCAGCAGCTTCGGGACTAGTACGCTTCAAGAGACCCAGTACTTC.

V and J are TRBV7-9 and TRBJ2-7; 9 positions agree with TRBD2. Germline CDR1 is SEHNR and CDR2 is FQNEAQ (reference sequence). The CDR3 sequence is 17 residues long. V trimming: 3 bases; J trimming: 4 bases; junction bases outside the gene matches: 13. DNA of the CDR3: TGTGCCAGCAGCTTTACCCCCCAGACTAGCGGACGATACGAGCAGTACTTC. Its translation: CASSFTPQTSGRYEQYF.

The chain joins TRBV5-1 to TRBJ2-7, with TRBD1 as a possible D gene (6 bases). Per germline, CDR1 SGHRS and CDR2 YFSETQ. Trimming removed 3 bases from V and 3 bases from J, with 10 bases in between. The CDR3 is 13 residues long. The CDR3 is CASSSTDSYEQYF. The CDR3 DNA reads as TGCGCCAGCAGCTCCACGGACAGCTACGAGCAGTACTTC.

The rearrangement links TRBV19 to TRBJ1-2; D gene uncertain. This CDR3 has 13 amino acids. Trimming took 9 bases from V and 2 from J, leaving 13 bases between them. The germline V gene has CDR1 LNHDA and CDR2 SQIVND (reference sequence). CDR3 nucleotides: TGTGCCAGCAGACGATGGAGGAACTATGGCTACACCTTC. This translates into CASRRWRNYGYTF.

This sequence joins TRBV29-1 and TRBJ1-2; D unclear. The CDR3 is made up of 12 amino acids. V lost 5 bases and J lost 8, with 15 bases in between. CDR1 is SQVTM and CDR2 is ANQGSEA in the germline V gene. CDR3 sequence (DNA): TGCAGCGTTCTGACCCCTGGGCGGGGCTACACCTTC. Translating gives CSVLTPGRGYTF.

In this sample, this clonotype turned up a few times. V usage is TRBV7-8 and J usage is TRBJ2-1; 7 bases map to TRBD2. Germline loops: CDR1 SGHVS, CDR2 FQNEAQ. V lost 0 bases to trimming and J lost 4 bases; unmatched junction nucleotides: 6. This CDR3 is 16 amino acids long. This CDR3 is CASSLAGLADYNEQFF. For the CDR3, the DNA is TGTGCCAGCAGCTTAGCAGGGCTAGCGGATTACAATGAGCAGTTCTTC.

The V gene is TRBV20-1, the J gene TRBJ2-1; D is ambiguous. Between the trimmed V and J ends, which lost 4 bases and 14 bases, there was a span of 15 bases. The CDR3 is 11 residues long. Germline loops: CDR1 DFQATT, CDR2 SNEGSKA (reference sequence). CDR3 coding DNA: TGCAGTGCTACGGAAGCAATCTCGGAGTTCTTC. As protein: CSATEAISEFF.

The chain links TRBV27 to TRBJ2-5; 12 nucleotides line up with TRBD2. J was trimmed by 5 bases and V by 5 bases; bases with no gene match: 9. CDR1 and CDR2 from the germline V gene are MNHEY and SMNVEV (reference sequence). This CDR3 has 16 residues. The CDR3 DNA reads as TGTGCCAGCAGTACCAATCTAGCGGGGGGGCCCGAGACCCAGTACTTC. Residues: CASSTNLAGGPETQYF.

This rearrangement joins TRBV7-9 to TRBJ1-2, with D maybe TRBD1 (6 bases). The germline V gene has CDR1 SEHNR and CDR2 FQNEAQ (reference sequence). This CDR3 is 16 amino acids long. The V gene lost 6 bases and the J gene lost 0 bases, with 17 bases spanning the gap. The CDR3 loop reads CASSSGASVANYGYTF. For the CDR3, the DNA is TGTGCCAGCAGTTCAGGGGCTTCCGTTGCTAACTATGGCTACACCTTC.

This chain connects TRBV24-1 to TRBJ1-1; no clear D. CDR1 KGHDR and CDR2 SFDVKD come from the germline V gene. The CDR3 covers 13 residues. V gave up 3 bases and J gave up 6 bases, with 10 bases separating them. CDR3 in DNA: TGTGCCACCAGTGATAGTGCCTCATCTGAAGCTTTCTTT. Its protein product is CATSDSASSEAFF.

This clonotype was recorded a few times. J is TRBJ2-7 and V is TRBV5-1; D ambiguous. CDR1 and CDR2 (germline): SGHRS, YFSETQ. V lost 6 bases, J lost 2 bases, and 24 bases lay in between. This CDR3 contains 17 residues. CDR3 residues: CASNPFGGSGLPYEQYF. The CDR3 region has the DNA TGCGCCAGCAATCCATTCGGTGGGTCAGGTTTACCCTACGAGCAGTACTTC.

This clonotype was seen more than once but under ten times. The chain carries TRBV20-1 and TRBJ2-3; D uncertain. Germline lookup yields CDR1 DFQATT and CDR2 SNEGSKA (reference sequence). The CDR3 is made up of 14 amino acids. Trimming took off 2 bases at V and 0 bases at J, with 9 bases between the two ends. The CDR3 reads CSARSYGSTDTQYF. Here the CDR3 DNA reads TGCAGTGCTAGATCGTATGGGAGCACAGATACGCAGTATTTT.

Only a few counts were recorded for this clonotype. V usage is TRBV27 and J usage is TRBJ2-1, with D hard to call. V lost 3 bases and J 4 bases, leaving 10 bases between the germline ends. The CDR3 is 14 amino acids. Germline CDR1 and CDR2: MNHEY and SMNVEV (reference sequence). CDR3 region: CASSFNNLYNEQFF. The CDR3 DNA follows: TGTGCCAGCAGTTTCAATAACCTATACAATGAGCAGTTCTTC.

This clonotype was observed a few times. The chain couples TRBV20-1 to TRBJ1-2; D possibly corresponds to TRBD1 (5 bases). V dropped 6 bases and J dropped 8 bases, with 16 bases sitting between them. The CDR3 runs 12 residues. Germline-derived CDR1 and CDR2 are DFQATT and SNEGSKA (reference sequence). The CDR3 nucleotides are TGCAGTGCAACCTTTCAGGGCCGCGGCTACACCTTC. As protein: CSATFQGRGYTF.

This sequence joins TRBV7-9 and TRBJ2-7, with 10 nucleotides matching TRBD1. V gave up 5 bases and J gave up 7 bases; unmatched junction bases: 17. In germline, CDR1 is SEHNR, CDR2 FQNEAQ (reference sequence). The CDR3 totals 17 residues. The CDR3 loop reads CASSPADRGRAAREQYF. The DNA for the CDR3 is TGTGCCAGCAGCCCGGCCGACAGGGGGCGGGCGGCTCGGGAGCAGTACTTC.